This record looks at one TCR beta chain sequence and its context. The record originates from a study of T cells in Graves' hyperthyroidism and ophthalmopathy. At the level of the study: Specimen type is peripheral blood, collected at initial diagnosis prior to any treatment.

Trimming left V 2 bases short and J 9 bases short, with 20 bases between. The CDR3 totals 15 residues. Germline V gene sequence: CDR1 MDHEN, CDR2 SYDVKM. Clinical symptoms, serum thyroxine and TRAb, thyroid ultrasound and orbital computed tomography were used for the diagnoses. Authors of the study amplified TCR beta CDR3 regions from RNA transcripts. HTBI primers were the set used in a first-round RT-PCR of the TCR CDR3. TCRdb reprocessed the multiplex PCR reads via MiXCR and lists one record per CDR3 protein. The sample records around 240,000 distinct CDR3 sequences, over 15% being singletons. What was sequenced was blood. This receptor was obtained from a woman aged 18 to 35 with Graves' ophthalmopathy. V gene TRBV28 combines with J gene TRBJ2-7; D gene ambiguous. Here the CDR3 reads CASSLAGLSLTRQYF. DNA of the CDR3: TGTGCCAGCAGTTTAGCAGGCCTATCCCTCACGAGGCAGTACTTC.